This T cell receptor (beta chain) was found in a study of graft-versus-host responses after intestinal transplantation. Looking at the study overall: All recipients were transplanted with multivisceral, liver-intestinal, or isolated intestinal grafts. Once they had received anti-thymocyte globulin induction, all recipients took tacrolimus and steroids for roughly three years.

On this clone: Its antigen is undetermined.

Libraries were prepared by immunoSEQ multiplex PCR; TCRdb keeps only in-frame clonotypes and omits some of them. The sample records 40,000 or so clones, approximately 93% being singletons. Germline V gene lookup returns CDR1 SGHDT and CDR2 YYEEEE. The CDR3 extends over 14 amino acids. Study conclusions and caveats: Among recipient marrow samples, GvH clones were found; some appeared first in ileum or blood. The study associated peak circulating GvH clone levels with early post-transplant HvG declines.

The chain uses TRBV5-6 and TRBJ2-5, with 8 nucleotides matching TRBD1. The J call may be faulty, since TRBJ2-7 better matches the DNA end. The source was unstimulated CD8+ T cells sorted from spleen or lymph node cells, collected before transplant. This sequence was found in a human donor who was the organ donor for an intestinal transplant. The CDR3: CASSLVQGAYEQYF. In nucleotides, the CDR3 is TGTGCCAGCAGCTTGGTACAGGGGGCCTACGAGCAGTACTTC.